This entry features one T cell receptor beta chain sequence. The table came from immunoSEQ multiplex PCR; TCRdb's copy has only in-frame clones and leaves some out. Of about 2 million clones in the sample, approximately 94% were seen once. V was pared by 4 bases and J by 2 bases, with 19 bases between. This CDR3 has 16 amino acids. The germline CDR1 and CDR2 sequences are SGDLS and YYNGEE. This sample is part of a study of shared clonotypes between healthy human individuals. Naive CD8 cells were CD45RO-negative, positively selected for CCR7, excluding terminally differentiated effector memory CD45RA+ cells.

This chain uses TRBV9 with TRBJ2-7; D unresolved. The TCR was taken from a man in his late teens or twenties in good health. The source material was naive CD8+ T cells sorted from blood. In DNA form, the CDR3 reads TGTGCCAGCAGCCCGCCGATGGCGAAAGATCCCTACGAGCAGTACTTC. Amino acid sequence: CASSPPMAKDPYEQYF.